Described below is a single T cell receptor beta chain sequence and its context. This clonotype appeared a single time. Its antigen remains undetermined. Base quality data are lacking; no much larger clone is found one base away. A single read offers scant evidence. Every diabetic patient fulfilled standard classification criteria for type 1 or type 2 diabetes, and glucose and C-peptide were measured using WHO-recommended methods. Exclusion applied to any donor with other autoimmune diseases or infections within the previous four weeks. A roughly 10-milliliter sample of peripheral blood was drawn from every participant. PBMCs were isolated with LymphoPrep density separation. The data originate from a study of type 1 and type 2 diabetes patients (dated by TCRdb to the mid-2010s). At the level of the whole study: The cohort comprised about nine type 1 diabetes patients, a few type 2 diabetes patients and six or seven nondiabetic controls recruited in China. Across the study, CD4+ and CD8+ T cells were positively selected from PBMCs by means of CD4 or CD8 MicroBeads on MACS columns. A total of fewer than 25 million paired-end reads was generated across the whole study. In the study, high-throughput sequencing was used to profile TCRbeta repertoires so that type 1 diabetes, type 2 diabetes and nondiabetic individuals could be compared. Type 2 diabetes patients were included as a disease comparison group for the type 1 diabetes patients. When roughly 20-cycle amplification was compared with approximately 25-cycle amplification, V gene usage looked similar, suggesting that primer efficiencies were similar and PCR bias was random. The TCRbeta libraries underwent paired-end sequencing on Illumina HiSeq 2000 or MiSeq instruments.

Data came from an Illumina MiSeq. For TCRbeta CDR3 amplification, the template was genomic DNA taken from the sorted T cell subsets. The TCRbeta CDR3 region was amplified by multiplex PCR with 30 forward and 13 reverse primers. PCR products were purified with AMPure XP beads, then indices and adaptors were added in a second 25-cycle PCR. Libraries were gel-purified using the QIAquick Gel Extraction Kit before sequencing. The original methods were these. Paired-end reads were merged with FLASH and aligned to IMGT V, D and J germline references using IgBLAST. Reads with below 70% alignment identity to germline references were discarded, leaving around 12 million reads study-wide. IMGT definitions were followed to assign CDR3 boundaries, reading frame and productivity. Highly-expanded clones were defined as clones making up 1% or more of reads, and normalized Shannon entropy was used to measure diversity. Group differences in Shannon entropy were tested with unpaired two-tailed t-tests. In TCRdb, the public reads were trimmed at Q25 with fastp and aligned with MiXCR, with productive beta chains retained. Each CDR3 protein appears once, grouped with its most common genes and DNA. The V and J calls here are based on TCRdb, not the publication. For this sample there are about 270,000 distinct CDR3 sequences; roughly 44% appear just once. Roughly 15% of the sample is in the top ten clones.

Summary of the overall study and its limitations: Because only a limited number of T2D and control samples were sequenced, some T1D-only HECs might also appear in more T2D or control samples. The study groups were not matched for age and gender, which could possibly have biased interpretation. V and J gene usage patterns of type 2 diabetes and control samples were highly correlated, averaging roughly 0.97 between samples. Type 2 diabetes patients had few highly-expanded CD4+ clones, median one, accounting for a median approximately 4% of reads. In both CD4+ and CD8+ T cells, type 2 diabetes repertoires were highly diverse, with diversity significantly greater than that of type 1 diabetes repertoires.

CDR1 and CDR2 were assigned from the germline V gene as KGHDR and SFDVKD. Taken from cysteine to phenylalanine, the CDR3 has 14 residues. Only the CDR3 region is kept as DNA, spanning 42 bases read in frame from base 1. V and J lose 9 bases and 3 bases, and a span of 14 bases separates them. The chain is made from TRBV24-1 and TRBJ2-1, and the D gene may be TRBD2, 5 bases matching. The clonotype comes from a man aged 18 to 35 with type 2 diabetes. Material: peripheral blood mononuclear cells (PBMCs). The nucleotide sequence is given as TGTGCCACCGCCCCGGGGTCCTACTACAATGAGCAGTTCTTC. Its protein is CATAPGSYYNEQFF.